The rows below give T cell receptor beta chains drawn from one sample of a study of blood T cell repertoires in COVID-19. TCRdb's table, derived via immunoSEQ multiplex PCR, lists solely in-frame clones and lacks some. The profile shows approximately 480,000 clones, roughly 89% of them singletons. The sample comprised peripheral blood. The receptors here all came from a man younger than 30 with COVID-19, enrolled during active disease. Each CDR3 is given with its conserved first and last residue. The order of the fields is J gene, V gene, D gene, clone size, CDR3 DNA, CDR3 protein. D genes are given only for firm matches. Only part of the rows carry a size: once, few, many, or a class if the clone is expanded.

j_call: TRBJ1-6
v_call: TRBV27
d_call: TRBD1
clone_size: -
cdr3_nt: TGTGCCAGCAGCCGGGACAGGGTTAATTCACCCCTCCACTTT
cdr3_aa: CASSRDRVNSPLHF

j_call: TRBJ2-7
v_call: TRBV10-1
d_call: -
clone_size: -
cdr3_nt: TGCGCCAGCAGTGAGTCGACCTTGGGGGCTCTCGAGCAGTACTTC
cdr3_aa: CASSESTLGALEQYF

j_call: TRBJ1-2
v_call: TRBV7-9
d_call: -
clone_size: -
cdr3_nt: TGTGCCAGCAGCCGGGGGGTTAACTATGGCTACACCTTC
cdr3_aa: CASSRGVNYGYTF

j_call: TRBJ2-4
v_call: TRBV19
d_call: -
clone_size: -
cdr3_nt: TGTGCCAGTAGACCAGGAGGGGAAAACATTCAGTACTTC
cdr3_aa: CASRPGGENIQYF

j_call: TRBJ1-2
v_call: TRBV9
d_call: -
clone_size: -
cdr3_nt: TGTGCCAGCAGCGTAGATGTGACAGCCGGGGAGGATGGCTACACCTTC
cdr3_aa: CASSVDVTAGEDGYTF

j_call: TRBJ2-5
v_call: TRBV6-5
d_call: -
clone_size: once
cdr3_nt: TGTGCCAGCAGTTACGGTAGCCCACAAGAGACCCAGTACTTC
cdr3_aa: CASSYGSPQETQYF

j_call: TRBJ1-4
v_call: TRBV6-5
d_call: -
clone_size: -
cdr3_nt: TGTGCCAGCAGTTACTCGGGAGCAACTAATGAAAAACTGTTTTTT
cdr3_aa: CASSYSGATNEKLFF

j_call: TRBJ1-2
v_call: TRBV11-2
d_call: -
clone_size: -
cdr3_nt: TGTGCCAGCAGCTTAGGCCAGGGGTATGGCTACACCTTC
cdr3_aa: CASSLGQGYGYTF

j_call: TRBJ2-2
v_call: TRBV10-2
d_call: -
clone_size: -
cdr3_nt: TGCGCCAGCAGTGAAATTCCCCCTAGCTTAAGCGGGGAGCTGTTTTTT
cdr3_aa: CASSEIPPSLSGELFF

j_call: TRBJ2-2
v_call: TRBV6-6
d_call: TRBD1
clone_size: once
cdr3_nt: TGTGCCAGCAGTAGACAGGGGGCGCAGGGCTCCGGGGAGCTGTTTTTT
cdr3_aa: CASSRQGAQGSGELFF

j_call: TRBJ2-7
v_call: TRBV6-2/TRBV6-3
d_call: -
clone_size: -
cdr3_nt: TGTGCCAGCAGTTACGGTCGGAGCTCCTACGAGCAGTACTTC
cdr3_aa: CASSYGRSSYEQYF

j_call: TRBJ1-2
v_call: TRBV7-2
d_call: -
clone_size: -
cdr3_nt: TGTGCCAGCAGCTCTCAGACGGGGGACTATGGCTACACCTTC
cdr3_aa: CASSSQTGDYGYTF

j_call: TRBJ2-4
v_call: TRBV18
d_call: TRBD1
clone_size: -
cdr3_nt: TGTGCCAGCTCACCACCTACTGGGGTGGGACAGGGGTTAAACATTCAGTACTTC
cdr3_aa: CASSPPTGVGQGLNIQYF

j_call: TRBJ2-6
v_call: TRBV2
d_call: TRBD1
clone_size: -
cdr3_nt: TGTGCCAGCATTGACAGGGGGTCTGGGGCCAACGTCCTGACTTTC
cdr3_aa: CASIDRGSGANVLTF

j_call: TRBJ1-1
v_call: TRBV10-2
d_call: TRBD1
clone_size: few
cdr3_nt: TGCGCCAGCGGTGGACAGGGGGCGGCTGAAGCTTTCTTT
cdr3_aa: CASGGQGAAEAFF

j_call: TRBJ2-2
v_call: TRBV7-6
d_call: -
clone_size: -
cdr3_nt: TGTGCCAGCACGGACACCGGGGAGCTGTTTTTT
cdr3_aa: CASTDTGELFF

j_call: TRBJ2-3
v_call: TRBV29-1
d_call: TRBD2
clone_size: -
cdr3_nt: TGCAGCGTTGATTCCGGGACTATAAGCACAGATACGCAGTATTTT
cdr3_aa: CSVDSGTISTDTQYF

j_call: TRBJ1-5
v_call: TRBV7-8
d_call: TRBD1
clone_size: -
cdr3_nt: TGTGCCAGCAGCTTATCCGGGACAGGGGTTACAAGTGGCAATCAGCCCCAGCATTTT
cdr3_aa: CASSLSGTGVTSGNQPQHF

j_call: TRBJ2-7
v_call: TRBV6-4
d_call: TRBD1
clone_size: -
cdr3_nt: TGTGCCAGCAGTGCCTCCACAGGGGAATCCTACGAGCAGTACTTC
cdr3_aa: CASSASTGESYEQYF

j_call: TRBJ1-4
v_call: TRBV19
d_call: TRBD1
clone_size: -
cdr3_nt: TGTGCCAGTAGTGATCCGGGACAGGTTAATGAAAAACTGTTTTTT
cdr3_aa: CASSDPGQVNEKLFF

j_call: TRBJ1-5
v_call: TRBV4-1
d_call: TRBD1
clone_size: -
cdr3_nt: TGCGCCAGCAGCCAAGATGCGACAGGGGGAAATCAGCCCCAGCATTTT
cdr3_aa: CASSQDATGGNQPQHF

j_call: TRBJ2-7
v_call: TRBV6-5
d_call: -
clone_size: -
cdr3_nt: TGTGCCAGCCGGCCAGGGTCAACGAGGGGGGAGCAGTACTTC
cdr3_aa: CASRPGSTRGEQYF

j_call: TRBJ2-2
v_call: TRBV5-1
d_call: -
clone_size: -
cdr3_nt: TGCGCCAGCTCCCCCCCGCTAGCGCACACCGGGGAGCTGTTTTTT
cdr3_aa: CASSPPLAHTGELFF

j_call: TRBJ1-1
v_call: TRBV9
d_call: -
clone_size: -
cdr3_nt: TGTGCCAGCAGCGTTCAGCAGGAGAACACTGAAGCTTTCTTT
cdr3_aa: CASSVQQENTEAFF

j_call: TRBJ2-7
v_call: TRBV6-1
d_call: TRBD2
clone_size: -
cdr3_nt: TGTGCCAGCAGTGAAACCGGGGGGACCTACGAGCAGTACTTC
cdr3_aa: CASSETGGTYEQYF

j_call: TRBJ1-1
v_call: TRBV2
d_call: -
clone_size: -
cdr3_nt: TGTGCCAGCAGTGTTGCCAGGGGATGGAACACTGAAGCTTTCTTT
cdr3_aa: CASSVARGWNTEAFF

j_call: TRBJ2-1
v_call: TRBV5-4
d_call: TRBD2
clone_size: -
cdr3_nt: TGTGCCAGCAGCAAGCCGGGACTAGCGGGGGGAATCAATGAGCAGTTCTTC
cdr3_aa: CASSKPGLAGGINEQFF

j_call: TRBJ2-1
v_call: TRBV13
d_call: -
clone_size: -
cdr3_nt: TGTGCCAGCAGGAGGGGGGGAGGGCCACGAAATGAGCAGTTCTTC
cdr3_aa: CASRRGGGPRNEQFF

j_call: TRBJ2-1
v_call: TRBV30
d_call: TRBD2
clone_size: -
cdr3_nt: TGTGCCTGGAGTTTGCGGGAGACGACTGAGCAGTTCTTC
cdr3_aa: CAWSLRETTEQFF